The rows below give T cell receptor beta chains drawn from one sample of a study of blood T cell repertoires in COVID-19. Method: immunoSEQ multiplex PCR; TCRdb's copy keeps in-frame clones and lacks some. The sample lists a few hundred thousand clones; roughly nine tenths were seen once. Material: peripheral blood. The receptors shown here come from a woman aged 40 to 50 who had recovered from COVID-19. Both conserved end residues are part of each CDR3.

v_gene	j_gene	CDR3aa
TRBV30	TRBJ2-5	CAWSRGARLSRETQYF
TRBV19	TRBJ2-7	CASSIARDYEQYF
TRBV5-6	TRBJ1-1	CASSLVRGEAFF
TRBV6-5	TRBJ2-5	CASTTAWTEETQYF
TRBV19	TRBJ2-3	CASSIGHFRDTQYF
TRBV24-1	TRBJ1-1	CATSDKPPGTGGPRAEAFF
TRBV19	TRBJ2-1	CASSSDRGYEQFF
TRBV7-9	TRBJ1-1	CASSLDPGGTEAFF
TRBV7-2	TRBJ1-2	CASSLAWTGTPNYGYTF
TRBV6-5	TRBJ1-2	CASSYEGTNYGYTF
TRBV4-1	TRBJ1-1	CASSQEAEGFEAFF
TRBV5-4	TRBJ1-4	CASSFGAGENEKLFF
TRBV11-2	TRBJ2-1	CASSLWQGSYNEQFF
TRBV5-5	TRBJ2-1	CASSLYREQFF
TRBV7-9	TRBJ2-5	CASSTRQGQETQYF
TRBV19	TRBJ2-4	CASSEGAKNIQYF
TRBV5-1	TRBJ2-7	CASSLSPGLLYEQYF
TRBV25-1	TRBJ2-1	CASTKPGLAAYNEQFF
TRBV13	TRBJ2-1	CASSLGTGGDYNEQFF
TRBV5-4	TRBJ1-1	CASSTPQDLNTEAFF
TRBV14	TRBJ1-6	CASKWSSGSPLHF
TRBV9	TRBJ2-1	CASSAPGGGVNEQFF
TRBV7-2	TRBJ1-6	CASSQISYNSPLHF
TRBV19	TRBJ2-2	CASSIAAGVTGELFF
TRBV12-3/TRBV12-4	TRBJ1-5	CASRHNNQPQHF
TRBV4-3	TRBJ1-4	CASSQAGGGPNEKLFF
TRBV27	TRBJ1-5	CASSLNFGQGNQPQHF
TRBV6-7	TRBJ2-1	CASSTGGRDDYNEQFF
TRBV28	TRBJ2-3	CASSSFGNPSTDTQYF
TRBV27	TRBJ2-2	CASSPNPPGGRSGELFF
TRBV16	TRBJ1-5	CASRPGGNQPQHF
TRBV6-2/TRBV6-3	TRBJ2-3	CASSSPTPLAGGVDTQYF
TRBV28	TRBJ1-6	CASSLGTGLSPLHF
TRBV11-2	TRBJ2-7	CASSLEERTGFRYEQYF
TRBV28	TRBJ2-7	CASRVAGATYEQYF
TRBV3-1/TRBV3-2	TRBJ2-1	CASSRSGGAFGEQFF
TRBV7-6	TRBJ2-1	CASSYGTSYNEQFF
TRBV20-1	TRBJ2-5	CSRASGETQYF
TRBV24-1	TRBJ2-1	CATSDPVPGDNEQFF
TRBV7-6	TRBJ1-6	CASSSGEGFNSPLHF
TRBV7-2	TRBJ2-7	CASSLTRGFSYEQYF
TRBV2	TRBJ2-1	CASSWTSGGHNEQFF
TRBV6-1	TRBJ2-5	CASSELGGGPQETQYF
TRBV19	TRBJ2-6	CASSIQGSGANVLTF
TRBV2	TRBJ2-3	CASRGASTDTQYF